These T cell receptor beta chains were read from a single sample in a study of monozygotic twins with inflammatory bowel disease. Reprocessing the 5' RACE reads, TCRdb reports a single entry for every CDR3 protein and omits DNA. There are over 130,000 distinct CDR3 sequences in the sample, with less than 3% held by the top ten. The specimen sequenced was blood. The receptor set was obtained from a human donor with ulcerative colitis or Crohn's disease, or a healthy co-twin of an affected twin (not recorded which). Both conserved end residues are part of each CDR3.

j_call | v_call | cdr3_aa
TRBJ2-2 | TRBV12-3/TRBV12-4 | CASTRFVTANTGELFF
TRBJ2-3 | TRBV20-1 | CSASVTGGYVGTQYF
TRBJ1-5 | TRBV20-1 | CSASDRSQPQHF
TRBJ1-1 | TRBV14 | CASSQVRNTEAFF
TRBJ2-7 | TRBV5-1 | CASSLVDEQYF
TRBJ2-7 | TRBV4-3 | CASSQGPGPLYEQYF
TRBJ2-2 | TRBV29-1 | CSADGQGNTGELFF
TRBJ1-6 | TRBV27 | CASSFLQAYNSPLHF
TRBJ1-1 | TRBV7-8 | CASSTRGPLMNTEAFF
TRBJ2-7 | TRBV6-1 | CASSEAWGIPYEQYF
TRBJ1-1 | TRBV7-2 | CASSLGQGQGWRRNTEAFF
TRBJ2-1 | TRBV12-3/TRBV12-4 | CASSLAGVLVYEQFF
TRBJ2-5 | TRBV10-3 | CAIRPDREETQYF
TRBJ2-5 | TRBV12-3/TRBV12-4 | CASSPWREGLEQETQYF
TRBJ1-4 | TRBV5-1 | CASSRTKQATNEKLFF
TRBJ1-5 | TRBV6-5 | CASRRGGVSGYQPQHF
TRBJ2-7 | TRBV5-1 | CASSFTSGGVNEQYF
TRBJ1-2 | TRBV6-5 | CASRGRLYGYTF
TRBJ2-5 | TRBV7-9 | CASSLSLHETQYF
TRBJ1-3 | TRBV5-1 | CASSRDAMSGNTIYF
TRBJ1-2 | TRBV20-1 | CSAQILTGAGGYTF
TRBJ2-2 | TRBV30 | CAWSGGQTGELFF
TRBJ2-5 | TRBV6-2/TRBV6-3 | CASSRDQETQYF
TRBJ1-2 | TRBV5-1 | CASSLDPVGQPGYTF
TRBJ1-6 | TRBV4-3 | CASSQDSRSPLHF
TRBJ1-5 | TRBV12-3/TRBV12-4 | CASSTWTNKEPQHF
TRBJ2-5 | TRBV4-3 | CASSQGGTNQETQYF
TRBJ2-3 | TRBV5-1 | CASSLGGTSTDTQYF